This T cell receptor (beta chain) was documented in a study of graft-versus-host responses after intestinal transplantation. Study overall: Each transplant was multivisceral, liver-intestinal, or isolated intestinal. Recipients were all induced with anti-thymocyte globulin, then given tacrolimus and steroids for about 3 years.

Germline V gene lookup returns CDR1 MNHEY and CDR2 SMNVEV (reference sequence). The CDR3 has 17 residues. V dropped 2 bases and J dropped 3 bases, with 19 bases sitting between them. Comments on this clone: The antigen is unknown.

Profiled with immunoSEQ multiplex PCR; TCRdb holds only in-frame clones, not every one. Altogether tens of thousands of clones are present, about 90% being singletons, with the ten largest covering less than 5%. V is TRBV27 and J is TRBJ1-2; D gene uncertain. The source of this sequence is a human donor who was the organ donor for an intestinal transplant. Sequencing used unstimulated CD8+ T cells sorted from spleen or lymph node cells, obtained before transplant. The CDR3 is CASSLLGSAAPDYGYTF. In DNA form, the CDR3 reads TGTGCCAGCAGTTTACTCGGTTCGGCAGCGCCTGACTATGGCTACACCTTC.